The 27 T cell receptor beta chains given below trace back to one sample, sequenced in a study of shared clonotypes between healthy human individuals. Here immunoSEQ multiplex PCR was the method, and the copy in TCRdb shows in-frame clones only, minus some. The table shows 2,500,000 or so clones, with just over 90% occurring only once. The source material was naive CD4+ T cells sorted from blood. Subset reported: CD45RA+ positively selected. The receptor set was obtained from a man aged 18 to 35 in good health.

The rearrangement joins TRBV6-5 to TRBJ2-1; perhaps TRBD2 as D (6 bases). CDR1 and CDR2 from the germline V gene are MNHEY and SVGAGI. This CDR3 is 12 amino acids long. V was cut by 7 bases and J by 12 bases, with 16 bases left in between. This CDR3 is CASTGGSRGQFF. In DNA form, the CDR3 reads TGTGCCAGCACTGGAGGGTCCCGGGGGCAGTTCTTC.

The V call is TRBV7-2, the J call TRBJ2-7; 8 nucleotides align to TRBD2. Unmatched junction bases numbered 10, after V lost 5 bases and J lost 7 bases. Germline CDR1 SGHTA, CDR2 FQGNSA. CDR3 length: 14 amino acids. The CDR3 loop is CASSLTGGALEQYF. CDR3 DNA sequence: TGTGCCAGCAGCCTAACGGGGGGGGCCTTGGAGCAGTACTTC.

This chain uses TRBV5-1 with TRBJ1-2; 10 bases are shared with TRBD1. The germline V gene has CDR1 SGHRS and CDR2 YFSETQ. CDR3 length equals 15 residues. V was pared by 0 bases and J by 6 bases, with 5 bases of the junction left unmatched. The CDR3 loop is CASSLAGTGEDGYTF. The CDR3 DNA sequence: TGCGCCAGCAGCTTGGCCGGGACAGGGGAGGATGGCTACACCTTC.

This clone has just one count. The chain employs TRBV7-9 and TRBJ1-1, with D tentatively TRBD1 (6 bases). This CDR3 comprises 13 residues. Trimming removed 5 bases from V and 4 bases from J, with 11 bases in between. Germline V gene lookup returns CDR1 SEHNR and CDR2 FQNEAQ (reference sequence). The CDR3 spells CASSPAGATEAFF. The CDR3 DNA sequence: TGTGCCAGCAGCCCAGCAGGGGCCACTGAAGCTTTCTTT.

The CDR3 loop reads CASSSWGGPETQYF. DNA of the CDR3: TGTGCCAGCAGCTCCTGGGGGGGCCCGGAGACCCAGTACTTC. This chain links TRBV9 with TRBJ2-5; D might be TRBD2 (7 bases). Per the germline V gene, CDR1 is SGDLS and CDR2 is YYNGEE. Trimming shortened V by 4 bases and J by 5 bases, and 15 bases separated the two germline ends. The CDR3 runs 14 residues.

The chain has TRBV7-2 and TRBJ1-3; D is perhaps TRBD1 (6 bases). Trimming took off 1 base at V and 3 bases at J, with 10 bases between the two ends. The CDR3 length is 15 residues. Germline V gene sequence: CDR1 SGHTA, CDR2 FQGNSA. The CDR3 protein is CASSLGGGDGNTIYF. The DNA for the CDR3 is TGTGCCAGCAGCTTAGGAGGGGGAGATGGAAACACCATATATTTT.

The gene calls are TRBV9 and TRBJ2-6; 9 bases line up with TRBD1. This CDR3 spans 18 amino acids. Germline V gene sequence: CDR1 SGDLS, CDR2 YYNGEE. V shed 4 bases, J shed 1 base, and the junction held 9 bases outside the gene matches. Here the CDR3 reads CASSSRQGGKSGANVLTF. For the CDR3, the DNA is TGTGCCAGCAGCTCCAGACAGGGGGGAAAGTCTGGGGCCAACGTCCTGACTTTC.

The chain links TRBV5-1 to TRBJ2-2; possible D gene TRBD1, 5 bases. From germline, CDR1 is SGHRS and CDR2 YFSETQ. The V gene lost 4 bases and the J gene lost 1 base, with 14 bases spanning the gap. The CDR3 has 16 amino acids. The chain's CDR3 is CASSQAPQGNTGELFF. DNA of the CDR3: TGCGCCAGCAGCCAGGCGCCCCAGGGGAACACCGGGGAGCTGTTTTTT.

This chain connects TRBV10-3 to TRBJ2-1, with D perhaps TRBD2 (7 bases). Germline CDR1 reads ENHRY; CDR2 reads SYGVKD. The CDR3 covers 17 residues. The V gene lost 0 bases and the J gene lost 5 bases, with 17 bases spanning the gap. The CDR3 loop is CAISESLAGAGDNEQFF. The CDR3 nucleotides are TGTGCCATCAGTGAGTCTCTTGCGGGGGCGGGCGACAATGAGCAGTTCTTC.

This clone was detected only a few times. The chain combines TRBV5-4 with TRBJ1-2; perhaps TRBD1 as D (6 bases). This CDR3 has 13 amino acids. Trimming left V 10 bases short and J 4 bases short, with 17 bases between. The V gene's germline CDR1 is SGHNT and CDR2 YYREEE (reference sequence). The CDR3 DNA reads TGTGCCGCTCGGGCCCGGGGGGCCTATGGCTACACCTTC. Translated: CAARARGAYGYTF.

To note about this clone: Additional DNA sequences in this sample encode the identical CDR3. The gene calls are TRBV6-5 and TRBJ1-6, with 12 bases that match TRBD1. V shed 6 bases, J shed 7 bases, and the junction held 1 base outside the gene matches. In germline, CDR1 is MNHEY, CDR2 SVGAGI. The CDR3 is made up of 14 amino acids. The CDR3 loop is CASRGQGANSPLHF. CDR3 nucleotides: TGTGCCAGCAGGGGACAGGGGGCGAATTCACCCCTCCACTTT.

The V and J genes are TRBV5-1 and TRBJ2-1, with TRBD2 matching 9 bases. The trim removed 0 bases at V and 8 bases at J, leaving 9 bases unmatched. The germline CDR1 and CDR2 sequences are SGHRS and YFSETQ. CDR3 length: 16 residues. This chain's CDR3 is CASSLVGGGASDEQFF. The CDR3 DNA sequence: TGCGCCAGCAGCTTGGTCGGCGGGGGGGCTTCCGATGAGCAGTTCTTC.

CDR3 nucleotides: TGTGCCAGTAGTATCGGAGGCAGGGCATTTAGCAATCAGCCCCAGCATTTT. Its translation is CASSIGGRAFSNQPQHF. The chain joins TRBV19 to TRBJ1-5, with D perhaps TRBD1 (5 bases). Trimming pared 3 bases from V and 0 bases from J, leaving 15 bases between. The CDR3 is 17 residues long. CDR1 is LNHDA and CDR2 is SQIVND in the germline V gene (reference sequence).

With respect to this clone: The same CDR3 also results from other DNA sequences found in this sample. The chain links TRBV7-2 to TRBJ2-1; TRBD2 might be the D (5 bases). CDR3 size: 13 residues. Germline CDR1 reads SGHTA; CDR2 reads FQGNSA. Trimming stripped 8 bases from V and 3 bases from J, with 11 bases between. CDR3 bases: TGTGCCAGCGGGAGAGGAAGCTACAATGAGCAGTTCTTC. This gives the protein CASGRGSYNEQFF. Complete variable domain (other parts from reference TRBV7-2 and TRBJ2-1): GAGVSQSPSNKVTEKGKDVELRCDPISGHTALYWYRQSLGQGLEFLIYFQGNSAPDKSGLPSDRFSAERTGGSVSTLTIQRTQQEDSAVYLCASGRGSYNEQFFGPGTRLTVL.

This chain connects TRBV27 to TRBJ1-1; the D is unclear. The CDR3 runs to 15 residues. CDR1 is MNHEY, CDR2 SMNVEV, per germline (reference sequence). The V end lost 3 bases, the J end lost 2 bases, and 13 bases lay between the germline ends. CDR3 sequence: CASSFRVPGNTEAFF. In DNA form, the CDR3 reads TGTGCCAGCAGTTTTAGGGTTCCTGGTAACACTGAAGCTTTCTTT.

This chain uses TRBV2 with TRBJ2-2; 8 positions match TRBD1. V gave up 8 bases and J gave up 5 bases; unmatched junction bases: 4. The CDR3 extends over 13 amino acids. Per germline, CDR1 SNHLY and CDR2 FYNNEI. CDR3 loop: CASGQGSTGELFF. The CDR3 bases are TGTGCCAGCGGACAGGGCTCGACCGGGGAGCTGTTTTTT.

The V call is TRBV6-5, the J call TRBJ2-7; TRBD1 aligns across 10 bases. The CDR3 has 14 residues. The J segment lost 7 bases and the V segment lost 0 bases, leaving 3 bases of the junction unmatched. In germline, CDR1 is MNHEY, CDR2 SVGAGI. CDR3 in DNA: TGTGCCAGCAGTTACTCGGGACAGGGGTTAGAGCAGTACTTC. Amino acid sequence: CASSYSGQGLEQYF.

This clone was detected once. The chain couples TRBV4-3 to TRBJ2-7; 12 nucleotides line up with TRBD1. The CDR3 length is 16 residues. CDR1 is LGHNA, CDR2 YSLEER, per germline. J lost 2 bases, V lost 4 bases, and 6 bases had no gene match. In nucleotides, the CDR3 is TGCGCCAGCAGCCGGGGACAGGGGGCCTACCCCTACGAGCAGTACTTC. It yields the protein CASSRGQGAYPYEQYF.

V usage is TRBV10-3 and J usage is TRBJ2-1; D is possibly TRBD1 or TRBD2 (5 bases each). Germline V gives CDR1 ENHRY, CDR2 SYGVKD. CDR3 length: 16 amino acids. V lost 4 bases, J lost 2 bases, and 15 bases lay in between. The chain's CDR3 is CAISVKGLGAYNEQFF. The CDR3 coding sequence is TGTGCCATCAGTGTGAAAGGGTTGGGGGCCTACAATGAGCAGTTCTTC.

This clone turned up a few times. The J gene is TRBJ1-2, the V gene TRBV30, with D uncertain. The germline V and J ends were trimmed by 3 bases and 9 bases, with 2 bases remaining between them. CDR1 and CDR2 from the germline V gene are GTSNPN and SVGIG (reference sequence). CDR3 length equals 8 residues. CDR3 sequence: CAWSSYTF. The DNA of the CDR3 is TGTGCCTGGAGCAGCTACACCTTC.

The gene calls are TRBV2 and TRBJ1-2, with a possible D match to TRBD1 (6 bases). Germline values: CDR1 SNHLY, CDR2 FYNNEI. The CDR3 totals 14 residues. V was pared by 4 bases and J by 3 bases, with 12 bases between. CDR3 nucleotide sequence: TGTGCCAGCAGTGGTTTCAGGACAGACTATGGCTACACCTTC. This translates into CASSGFRTDYGYTF.

The chain uses TRBV7-2 and TRBJ2-5; D is uncertain. Trimming left V 1 base short and J 7 bases short, with 7 bases between. The CDR3 covers 12 residues. The V gene's germline CDR1 is SGHTA and CDR2 FQGNSA. CDR3 protein: CASSLDSGTQYF. CDR3 coding DNA: TGTGCCAGCAGCTTAGATTCGGGGACCCAGTACTTC.

The rearrangement links TRBV9 to TRBJ2-1, with D unresolved. Germline CDR1 SGDLS, CDR2 YYNGEE. CDR3 size: 14 residues. Trimming stripped 5 bases from V and 6 bases from J, with 15 bases between. As DNA, the CDR3 is TGTGCCAGCAGTCGAGTTGCGTTCGGCAATGAGCAGTTCTTC. It yields the protein CASSRVAFGNEQFF.

V and J are TRBV6-5 and TRBJ1-1, with D possibly matching TRBD1 (5 bases). This CDR3 is built from 14 residues. CDR1 is MNHEY and CDR2 is SVGAGI in the germline V gene. Trimming removed 6 bases from V and 4 bases from J, with 15 bases in between. Here the CDR3 DNA reads TGTGCCAGCAGGGTAGACAGCCTATCCACTGAAGCTTTCTTT. As protein: CASRVDSLSTEAFF.

This clone was detected a few times. The J gene is TRBJ1-4, the V gene TRBV4-1, with D possibly matching TRBD1 (5 bases). The CDR3 is 15 residues long. Germline CDR1 is MGHRA and CDR2 is YSYEKL. V was shortened by 3 bases and J by 3 bases, with 11 bases between the two germline ends. CDR3 sequence reads: CASSQGRGANEKLFF. Here the CDR3 DNA reads TGCGCCAGCAGCCAGGGGCGAGGAGCTAATGAAAAACTGTTTTTT.

The chain couples TRBV5-4 to TRBJ2-5; the match to TRBD2 covers 11 bases. V lost 5 bases to trimming and J lost 3 bases; unmatched junction nucleotides: 12. Germline assignment: CDR1 SGHNT and CDR2 YYREEE (reference sequence). The CDR3 is 17 residues long. The CDR3 DNA is TGTGCCAGCAGATTCACTTGGACTAGCGGGTCTGAAGAGACCCAGTACTTC. Translation gives CASRFTWTSGSEETQYF.

The chain links TRBV7-9 to TRBJ2-7; 9 bases map to TRBD2. Trimming at V came to 2 bases and at J to 0 bases, leaving 2 bases not matched to a gene. Germline-derived CDR1 and CDR2 are SEHNR and FQNEAQ (reference sequence). The CDR3 covers 15 residues. CDR3 residues: CASSLRTSVSYEQYF. CDR3 nucleotides: TGTGCCAGCAGCTTAAGGACTAGCGTCTCCTACGAGCAGTACTTC.